This T cell receptor (beta chain) was sequenced in a study of regulatory T cells in long-lasting Graves disease. Study-wide results and caveats: TRBV28, TRBJ1-2 and TRBJ2-5 were favored in persistent disease. TCR diversity was lower in persistent than newly diagnosed Graves' disease. In persistent patients, shared public clonotypes (more than 2,500) outnumbered those in new patients (about 890).

Time point given: newly diagnosed GD, antithyroid drugs for less than 3 months. Scientists built the TCR library using RNA that was extracted from PBMCs. The CDR3 is 15 residues long. The germline CDR1 and CDR2 sequences are SGHVS and FQNEAQ. V gave up 8 bases and J gave up 4 bases, with 17 bases separating them. Arm-PCR of CDR3 regions with iRepertoire HTBI primers generated TCR beta libraries. TCRdb fed the multiplex PCR reads into MiXCR, producing one record per CDR3 protein. The table includes about 470,000 distinct CDR3 sequences, 15% detected once. This clonotype was seen a handful of times. Antigen unknown. This sample also appeared in a second study, on T cells in Graves' hyperthyroidism and ophthalmopathy.

This sample comprised peripheral blood mononuclear cells (PBMCs), obtained at new diagnosis, from a patient treated with antithyroid drugs. The gene calls are TRBV7-8 and TRBJ2-2, with D possibly matching TRBD2 (6 bases). The receptor's source is a woman in her twenties or thirties with Graves disease. CDR3 nucleotide sequence: TGTGCCAGCTTCCCGCTCGGGGGACCCACCGGGGAGCTGTTTTTT. Translation gives CASFPLGGPTGELFF.